The present T cell receptor beta chain was sequenced within a study of cytomegalovirus exposure and HLA in healthy donors. Nominally healthy donors were sampled, though unrecorded immune exposures were likely. Concerning this clone: Its antigen remains unknown.

Primers included in the PCR were 60 Vbeta and 13 Jbeta primers. Some clones are missing from TCRdb's copy, which holds only in-frame ones; the method was immunoSEQ multiplex PCR. Of more than 50,000 clones in the sample, roughly 85% were seen once. The study, taken as a whole, reports: Immune exposure information available was restricted to CMV serostatus. Later analysis associated a missense DCLRE1C variant with TCR beta V- and J-gene trimming.

The origin of this receptor is a female donor in good health and CMV-seronegative. Sequenced input: PBMCs.

CDR3 nucleotides: TGTGCCAGCAGCGTCCGGAGGGGCACAGATACGCAGTATTTT. It is translated as CASSVRRGTDTQYF. The chain has TRBV7-2 and TRBJ2-3, with D possibly being TRBD2 (6 bases). CDR1 is SGHTA, CDR2 FQGNSA, per germline. The CDR3 covers 14 residues. V dropped 5 bases and J dropped 1 base, with 10 bases sitting between them.